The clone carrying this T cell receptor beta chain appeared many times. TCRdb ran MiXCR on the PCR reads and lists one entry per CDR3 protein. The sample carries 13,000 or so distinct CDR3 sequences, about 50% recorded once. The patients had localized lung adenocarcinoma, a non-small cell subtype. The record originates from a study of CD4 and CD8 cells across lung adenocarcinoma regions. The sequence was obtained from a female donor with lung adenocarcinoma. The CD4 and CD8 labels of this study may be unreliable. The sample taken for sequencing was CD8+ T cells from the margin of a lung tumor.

As DNA, the CDR3 is TGTGCCAGCAGTTACTCCCCAGTTCGGGCAGATACGCAGTATTTT. It yields the protein CASSYSPVRADTQYF. J is TRBJ2-3 and V is TRBV6-5, with D uncertain. CDR3 length: 15 residues. The germline V gene encodes CDR1 MNHEY and CDR2 SVGAGI. V dropped 0 bases and J dropped 4 bases, with 11 bases sitting between them.